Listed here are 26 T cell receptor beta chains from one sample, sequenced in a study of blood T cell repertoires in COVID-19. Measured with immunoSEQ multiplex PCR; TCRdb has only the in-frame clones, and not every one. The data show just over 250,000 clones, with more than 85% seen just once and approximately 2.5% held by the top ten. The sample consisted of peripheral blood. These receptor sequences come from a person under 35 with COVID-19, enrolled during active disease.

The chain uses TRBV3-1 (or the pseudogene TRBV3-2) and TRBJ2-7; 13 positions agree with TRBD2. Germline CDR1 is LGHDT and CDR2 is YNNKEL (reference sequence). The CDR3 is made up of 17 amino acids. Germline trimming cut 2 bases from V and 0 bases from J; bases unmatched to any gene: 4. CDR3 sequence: CASSQPGLAGVSYEQYF. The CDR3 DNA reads TGTGCCAGCAGCCAACCAGGACTAGCGGGGGTCTCCTACGAGCAGTACTTC.

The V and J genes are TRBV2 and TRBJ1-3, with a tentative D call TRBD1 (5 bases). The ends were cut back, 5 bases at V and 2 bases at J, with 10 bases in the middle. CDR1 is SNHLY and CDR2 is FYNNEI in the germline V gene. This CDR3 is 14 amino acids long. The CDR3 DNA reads TGTGCCAGCAGTACGGGGGGAGCTGGAAACACCATATATTTT. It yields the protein CASSTGGAGNTIYF.

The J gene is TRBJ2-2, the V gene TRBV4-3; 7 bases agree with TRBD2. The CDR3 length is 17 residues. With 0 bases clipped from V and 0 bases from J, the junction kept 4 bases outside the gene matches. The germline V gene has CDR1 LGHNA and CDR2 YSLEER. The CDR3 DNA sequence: TGCGCCAGCAGCCAAGAGCTAGCGGATGCGAACACCGGGGAGCTGTTTTTT. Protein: CASSQELADANTGELFF.

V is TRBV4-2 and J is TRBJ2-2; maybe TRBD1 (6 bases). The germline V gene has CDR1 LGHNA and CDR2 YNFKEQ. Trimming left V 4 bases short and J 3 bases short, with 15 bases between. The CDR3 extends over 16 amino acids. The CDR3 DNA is TGTGCCAGCAGCCCACCGGGACAAAAAGACACCGGGGAGCTGTTTTTT. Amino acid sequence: CASSPPGQKDTGELFF.

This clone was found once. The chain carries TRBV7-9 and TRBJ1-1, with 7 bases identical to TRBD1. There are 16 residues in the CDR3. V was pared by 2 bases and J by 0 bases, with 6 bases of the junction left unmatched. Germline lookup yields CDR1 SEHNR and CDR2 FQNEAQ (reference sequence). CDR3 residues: CASSLRQGLLNTEAFF. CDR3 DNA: TGTGCCAGCAGCTTAAGACAGGGCCTACTGAACACTGAAGCTTTCTTT.

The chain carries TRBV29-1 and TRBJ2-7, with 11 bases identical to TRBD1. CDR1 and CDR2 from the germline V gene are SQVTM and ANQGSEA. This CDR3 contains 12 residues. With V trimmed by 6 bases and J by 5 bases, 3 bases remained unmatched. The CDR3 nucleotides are TGCAGCGTCGGACAGGGGGCTAACGAGCAGTACTTC. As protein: CSVGQGANEQYF.

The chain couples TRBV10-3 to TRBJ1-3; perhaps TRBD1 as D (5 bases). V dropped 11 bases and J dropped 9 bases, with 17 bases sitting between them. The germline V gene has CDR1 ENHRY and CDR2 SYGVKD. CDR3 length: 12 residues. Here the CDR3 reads CAATSGGTTIYF. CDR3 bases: TGTGCCGCCACAAGCGGAGGGACCACCATATATTTT.

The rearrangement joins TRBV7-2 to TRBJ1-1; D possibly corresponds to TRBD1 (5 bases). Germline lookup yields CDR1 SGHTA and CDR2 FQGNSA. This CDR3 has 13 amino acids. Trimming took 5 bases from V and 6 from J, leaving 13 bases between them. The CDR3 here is CASSPIGEAEAFF. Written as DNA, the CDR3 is TGTGCCAGCAGCCCGATAGGGGAGGCTGAAGCTTTCTTT.

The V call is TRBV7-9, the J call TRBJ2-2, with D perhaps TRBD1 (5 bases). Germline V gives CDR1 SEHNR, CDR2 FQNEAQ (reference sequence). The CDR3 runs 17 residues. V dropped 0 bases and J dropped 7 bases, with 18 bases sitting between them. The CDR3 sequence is CASSLAETVSGLGELFF. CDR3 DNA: TGTGCCAGCAGCTTAGCGGAGACAGTCTCTGGCCTCGGGGAGCTGTTTTTT.

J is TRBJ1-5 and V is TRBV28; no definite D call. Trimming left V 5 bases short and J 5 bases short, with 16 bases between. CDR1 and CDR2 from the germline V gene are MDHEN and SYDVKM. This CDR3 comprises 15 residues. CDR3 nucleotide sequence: TGTGCCAGCAGTCCAACTGGACTAGTGGATCAGCCCCAGCATTTT. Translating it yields CASSPTGLVDQPQHF. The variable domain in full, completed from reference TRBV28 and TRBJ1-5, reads DVKVTQSSRYLVKRTGEKVFLECVQDMDHENMFWYRQDPGLGLRLIYFSYDVKMKEKGDIPEGYSVSREKKERFSLILESASTNQTSMYLCASSPTGLVDQPQHFGDGTRLSIL.

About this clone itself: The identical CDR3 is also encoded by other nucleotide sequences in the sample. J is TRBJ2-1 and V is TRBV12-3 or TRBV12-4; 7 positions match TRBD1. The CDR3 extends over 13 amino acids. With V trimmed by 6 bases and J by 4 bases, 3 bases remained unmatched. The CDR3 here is CASRRDSYNEQFF. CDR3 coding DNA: TGTGCCAGCAGACGGGACAGTTACAATGAGCAGTTCTTC.

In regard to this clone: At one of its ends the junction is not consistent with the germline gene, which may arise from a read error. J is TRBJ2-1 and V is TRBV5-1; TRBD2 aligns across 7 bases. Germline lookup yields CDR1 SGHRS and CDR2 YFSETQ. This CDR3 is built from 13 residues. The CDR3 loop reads CASSLYSGGEQLF. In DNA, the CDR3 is TGCGCCAGCAGCTTATACTCGGGGGGTGAGCAGCTCTTC.

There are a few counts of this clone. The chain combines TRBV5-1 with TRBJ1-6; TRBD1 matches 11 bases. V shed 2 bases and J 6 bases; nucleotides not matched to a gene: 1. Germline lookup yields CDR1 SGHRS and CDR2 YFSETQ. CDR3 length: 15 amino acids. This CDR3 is CASSFGTGGNSPLHF. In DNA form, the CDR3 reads TGCGCCAGCAGCTTTGGGACAGGGGGTAATTCACCCCTCCACTTT.

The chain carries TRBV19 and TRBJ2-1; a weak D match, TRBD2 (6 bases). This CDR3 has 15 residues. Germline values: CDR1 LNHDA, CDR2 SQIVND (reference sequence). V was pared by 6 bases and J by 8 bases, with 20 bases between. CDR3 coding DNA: TGTGCCAGTAGATATGGGCTGACGGGAGTAGATGAGCAGTTCTTC. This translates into CASRYGLTGVDEQFF.

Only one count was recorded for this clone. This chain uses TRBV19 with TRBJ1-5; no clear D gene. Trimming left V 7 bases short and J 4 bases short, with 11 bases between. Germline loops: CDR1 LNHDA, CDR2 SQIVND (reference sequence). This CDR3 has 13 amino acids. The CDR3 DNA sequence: TGTGCCAGTAACAATCGGGGTAATCAGCCCCAGCATTTT. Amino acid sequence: CASNNRGNQPQHF.

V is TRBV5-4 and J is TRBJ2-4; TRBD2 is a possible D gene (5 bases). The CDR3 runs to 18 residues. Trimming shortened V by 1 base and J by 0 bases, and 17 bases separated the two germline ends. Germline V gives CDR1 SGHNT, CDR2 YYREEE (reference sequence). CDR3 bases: TGTGCCAGCAGCTTGAGGAGTAGATTCGGACTAGCCAAAAACATTCAGTACTTC. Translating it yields CASSLRSRFGLAKNIQYF. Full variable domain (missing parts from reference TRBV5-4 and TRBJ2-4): ETGVTQSPTHLIKTRGQQVTLRCSSQSGHNTVSWYQQALGQGPQFIFQYYREEENGRGNFPPRFSGLQFPNYSSELNVNALELDDSALYLCASSLRSRFGLAKNIQYFGAGTRLSVL.

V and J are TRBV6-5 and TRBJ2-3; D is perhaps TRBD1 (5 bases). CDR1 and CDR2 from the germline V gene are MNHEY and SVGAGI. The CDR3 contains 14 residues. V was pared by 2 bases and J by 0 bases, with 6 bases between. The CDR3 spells CASSYGHSTDTQYF. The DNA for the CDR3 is TGTGCCAGCAGTTACGGACACAGCACAGATACGCAGTATTTT.

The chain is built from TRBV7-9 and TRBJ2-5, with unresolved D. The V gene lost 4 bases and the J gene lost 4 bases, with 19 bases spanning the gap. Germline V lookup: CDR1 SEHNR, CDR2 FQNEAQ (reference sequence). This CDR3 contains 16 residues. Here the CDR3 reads CASSSPFMASGETQYF. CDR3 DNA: TGTGCCAGCAGCTCCCCCTTCATGGCGTCAGGAGAGACCCAGTACTTC.

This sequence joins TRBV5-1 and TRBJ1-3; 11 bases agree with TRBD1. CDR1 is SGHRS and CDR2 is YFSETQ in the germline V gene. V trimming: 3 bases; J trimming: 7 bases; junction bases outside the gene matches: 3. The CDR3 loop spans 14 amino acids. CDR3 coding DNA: TGCGCCAGCAGCTCCGGGACAGGGGGTAACACCATATATTTT. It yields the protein CASSSGTGGNTIYF. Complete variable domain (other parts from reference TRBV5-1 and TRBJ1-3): KAGVTQTPRYLIKTRGQQVTLSCSPISGHRSVSWYQQTPGQGLQFLFEYFSETQRNKGNFPGRFSGRQFSNSRSEMNVSTLELGDSALYLCASSSGTGGNTIYFGEGSWLTVV.

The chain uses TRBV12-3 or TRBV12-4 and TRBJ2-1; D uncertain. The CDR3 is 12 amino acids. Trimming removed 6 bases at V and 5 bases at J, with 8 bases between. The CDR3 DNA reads TGTGCCAGCAGCACTCTACACAATGAGCAGTTCTTC. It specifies CASSTLHNEQFF.

CDR3 residues: CASSGSSGPSTDTQYF. The CDR3 DNA sequence: TGTGCCAGCAGCGGATCTAGCGGACCTAGCACAGATACGCAGTATTTT. The chain has TRBV5-4 and TRBJ2-3; TRBD2 agrees at 7 bases. Germline loops: CDR1 SGHNT, CDR2 YYREEE (reference sequence). The CDR3 has 16 residues. Trimming removed 4 bases from V and 0 bases from J; junction bases left unmatched: 8.

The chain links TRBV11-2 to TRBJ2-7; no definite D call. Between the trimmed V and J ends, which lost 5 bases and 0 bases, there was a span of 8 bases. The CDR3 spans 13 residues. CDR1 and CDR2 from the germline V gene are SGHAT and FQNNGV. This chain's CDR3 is CASSPVHSYEQYF. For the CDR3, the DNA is TGTGCCAGCAGCCCAGTTCACTCCTACGAGCAGTACTTC.

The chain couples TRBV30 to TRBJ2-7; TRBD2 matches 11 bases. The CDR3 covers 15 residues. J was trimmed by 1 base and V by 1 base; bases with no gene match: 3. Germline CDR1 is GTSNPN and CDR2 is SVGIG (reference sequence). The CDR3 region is CAWSGGTSGSYEQYF. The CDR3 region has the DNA TGTGCCTGGAGTGGAGGGACTAGCGGATCCTACGAGCAGTACTTC.

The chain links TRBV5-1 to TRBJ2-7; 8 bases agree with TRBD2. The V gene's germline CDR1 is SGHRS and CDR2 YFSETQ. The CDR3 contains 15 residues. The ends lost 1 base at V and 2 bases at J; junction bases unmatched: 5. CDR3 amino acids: CASSLIVAGTYEQYF. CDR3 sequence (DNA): TGCGCCAGCAGCTTGATAGTAGCGGGGACCTACGAGCAGTACTTC.

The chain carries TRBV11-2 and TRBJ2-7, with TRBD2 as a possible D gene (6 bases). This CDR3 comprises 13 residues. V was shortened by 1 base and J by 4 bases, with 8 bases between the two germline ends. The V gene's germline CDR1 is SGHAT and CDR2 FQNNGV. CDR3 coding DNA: TGTGCCAGCAGCTTAGGGCGGGGATACGAGCAGTACTTC. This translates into CASSLGRGYEQYF.

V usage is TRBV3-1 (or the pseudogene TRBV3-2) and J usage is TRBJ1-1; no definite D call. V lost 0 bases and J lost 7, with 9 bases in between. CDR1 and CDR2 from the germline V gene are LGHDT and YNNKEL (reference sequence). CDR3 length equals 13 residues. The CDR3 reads CASSQDVPGEAFF. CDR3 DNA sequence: TGTGCCAGCAGCCAAGACGTCCCCGGTGAAGCTTTCTTT.